The 18 T cell receptor beta chains given below trace back to one sample, sequenced in a study of CD8+ T cells in alopecia areata. Sequencing relied on a cDNA template that was reverse transcribed from extracted RNA. Measured with immunoSEQ multiplex PCR; TCRdb has only the in-frame clones, and not every one. The sample carries 180,000 or so clones, 63% recorded once. This specimen consisted of CD4+ T cells sorted from blood, obtained at week 0. The receptors come from a human donor with alopecia areata.

This clone showed up just a few times. The chain combines TRBV29-1 with TRBJ1-2; D is perhaps TRBD1 (5 bases). With 3 bases removed from V and 1 base from J, the gap between germline ends came to 9 bases. Germline-derived CDR1 and CDR2 are SQVTM and ANQGSEA. The CDR3 sequence is 13 residues long. This chain's CDR3 is CSVDVGGNYGYTF. The CDR3 nucleotides are TGCAGCGTTGATGTGGGGGGTAACTATGGCTACACCTTC.

The rearrangement links TRBV30 to TRBJ2-6; D remains unclear. Trimming shortened V by 3 bases and J by 0 bases, and 9 bases separated the two germline ends. Germline assignment: CDR1 GTSNPN and CDR2 SVGIG (reference sequence). CDR3 length: 15 amino acids. The CDR3 spells CAWRLSGSGANVLTF. In DNA form, the CDR3 reads TGTGCCTGGAGGTTGTCAGGCTCTGGGGCCAACGTCCTGACTTTC.

In regard to this clone: A junction boundary mismatches the germline segment, possibly from a read error. The V gene is TRBV6-1, the J gene TRBJ2-3; D may match TRBD1 or TRBD2 (5 bases each). The germline V gene encodes CDR1 MNHNS and CDR2 SASEGT. This CDR3 is 16 amino acids long. The CDR3 DNA reads TGTGCCATCAGTGATCGGAGGCAGGGTAAAACAGATACGCAGTATTTT. Its translation: CAISDRRQGKTDTQYF.

V and J are TRBV4-3 and TRBJ2-6; D is possibly TRBD2 (6 bases). Trimming stripped 4 bases from V and 2 bases from J, with 12 bases between. From germline, CDR1 is LGHNA and CDR2 YSLEER. CDR3 length: 16 amino acids. The chain's CDR3 is CASSRGAETGANVLTF. CDR3 bases: TGCGCCAGCAGCCGCGGGGCTGAAACTGGGGCCAACGTCCTGACTTTC.

This chain links TRBV18 with TRBJ2-1; 7 nucleotides match TRBD2. V shed 0 bases and J 6 bases; nucleotides not matched to a gene: 5. The germline CDR1 and CDR2 sequences are KGHSH and LQKENI. The CDR3 spans 15 residues. This CDR3 is CASSPPSGVGNEQFF. As DNA, the CDR3 is TGTGCCAGCTCACCACCCAGCGGGGTGGGCAATGAGCAGTTCTTC.

CDR3: CSVGGQGSAFF. The CDR3 bases are TGCAGCGTTGGGGGTCAGGGTAGTGCTTTCTTT. This chain joins TRBV29-1 and TRBJ1-1; TRBD1 is a possible D gene (5 bases). Looked up from germline, CDR1 is SQVTM and CDR2 is ANQGSEA. With 4 bases removed from V and 11 bases from J, the gap between germline ends came to 14 bases. The CDR3 consists of 11 residues.

This clone was observed once. This chain connects TRBV4-1 to TRBJ2-1, with 7 nucleotides matching TRBD1. V lost 3 bases and J lost 7; bases outside the gene matches: 3. The germline gives CDR1 MGHRA, CDR2 YSYEKL. There are 13 residues in the CDR3. The DNA for the CDR3 is TGCGCCAGCAGCCACCTGACAGGGAATGAGCAGTTCTTC. This translates into CASSHLTGNEQFF.

The chain joins TRBV18 to TRBJ2-7, with D unresolved. The germline gives CDR1 KGHSH, CDR2 LQKENI. V was cut by 4 bases and J by 2 bases, with 6 bases left in between. CDR3 length: 12 amino acids. In nucleotides, the CDR3 is TGTGCCAGCTCACTCACCACCTACGAGCAGTACTTC. Protein sequence: CASSLTTYEQYF.

This chain joins TRBV9 and TRBJ2-1, with D tentatively TRBD2 (6 bases). This CDR3 has 14 amino acids. V was trimmed by 0 bases and J by 5 bases, leaving 9 bases between them. From germline, CDR1 is SGDLS and CDR2 YYNGEE. The CDR3 region has the DNA TGTGCCAGCAGCGTAGGCGGGGTTAACAATGAGCAGTTCTTC. Residues: CASSVGGVNNEQFF. The variable domain in full, with the rest retrieved from reference TRBV9 and TRBJ2-1, is DSGVTQTPKHLITATGQRVTLRCSPRSGDLSVYWYQQSLDQGLQFLIQYYNGEERAKGNILERFSAQQFPDLHSELNLSSLELGDSALYFCASSVGGVNNEQFFGPGTRLTVL.

The V and J genes are TRBV29-1 and TRBJ2-2; the match to TRBD1 covers 9 bases. The CDR3 loop spans 14 amino acids. Trimming removed 7 bases from V and 2 bases from J; junction bases left unmatched: 5. Per the germline V gene, CDR1 is SQVTM and CDR2 is ANQGSEA. In nucleotides, the CDR3 is TGCAGCGATCGGACAGGGGTTAACACCGGGGAGCTGTTTTTT. It encodes CSDRTGVNTGELFF.

The gene calls are TRBV29-1 and TRBJ1-5; perhaps TRBD1 as D (6 bases). CDR1 and CDR2 (germline): SQVTM, ANQGSEA. There are 15 residues in the CDR3. Trimming took 6 bases from V and 2 from J, leaving 17 bases between them. Here the CDR3 DNA reads TGCAGCGTGAGCGCAGGGGTCGGCGGCAATCAGCCCCAGCATTTT. Translated: CSVSAGVGGNQPQHF.

The chain uses TRBV29-1 and TRBJ1-1, with unresolved D. This CDR3 is 14 amino acids long. Trimming removed 3 bases at V and 5 bases at J, with 16 bases between. Looked up from germline, CDR1 is SQVTM and CDR2 is ANQGSEA. This CDR3 is CSVERDTSNTEAFF. DNA for the CDR3: TGCAGCGTTGAGCGCGACACCTCCAATACTGAAGCTTTCTTT.

This sequence joins TRBV27 and TRBJ2-7; 7 nucleotides agree with TRBD2. V shed 3 bases, J shed 4 bases, and the junction held 6 bases outside the gene matches. Per germline, CDR1 MNHEY and CDR2 SMNVEV (reference sequence). CDR3 size: 14 residues. This CDR3 is CASSLERGRYEQYF. CDR3 nucleotides: TGTGCCAGCAGTTTGGAGCGGGGTAGGTACGAGCAGTACTTC.

The sample holds one count of this clone. V and J are TRBV6-5 and TRBJ2-3; D perhaps matches TRBD1 (5 bases). Deletions cut 0 bases from V and 8 bases from J, with 15 bases between. The V gene's germline CDR1 is MNHEY and CDR2 SVGAGI. The CDR3 consists of 15 residues. CDR3 sequence reads: CASSYSLVGDSTQYF. For the CDR3, the DNA is TGTGCCAGCAGTTACTCCCTTGTAGGGGATAGTACGCAGTATTTT.

This clone was seen only a few times. The chain joins TRBV29-1 to TRBJ2-3, with D perhaps matching TRBD2 (5 bases). V was cut by 4 bases and J by 5 bases, with 13 bases left in between. CDR1 is SQVTM, CDR2 ANQGSEA, per germline. This CDR3 contains 13 residues. The CDR3 loop reads CSVAGLQVDTQYF. The CDR3 coding sequence is TGCAGCGTTGCCGGACTTCAGGTAGATACGCAGTATTTT.

The CDR3 loop reads CASSSRGTGVGGYEQYF. DNA for the CDR3: TGTGCCAGCAGCTCTCGAGGGACAGGGGTAGGTGGTTACGAGCAGTACTTC. The rearrangement joins TRBV7-2 to TRBJ2-7, with TRBD1 identical over 10 bases. Germline assignment: CDR1 SGHTA and CDR2 FQGNSA. This CDR3 is built from 17 residues. The V segment lost 4 bases and the J segment 4 bases; nucleotides outside the gene matches: 13.

This clone has a single count. The rearrangement joins TRBV27 to TRBJ2-3; no firm D call. V shed 3 bases and J shed 2 bases, with 9 bases lying between them. Germline loops: CDR1 MNHEY, CDR2 SMNVEV (reference sequence). The CDR3 has 14 residues. The chain's CDR3 is CASSFIPPTDTQYF. The CDR3 DNA follows: TGTGCCAGCAGTTTTATCCCACCCACAGATACGCAGTATTTT.

The gene calls are TRBV7-8 and TRBJ1-5, with D perhaps TRBD1 (5 bases). In germline, CDR1 is SGHVS, CDR2 FQNEAQ. The CDR3 runs 17 residues. V was cut by 5 bases and J by 0 bases, with 17 bases left in between. The CDR3 nucleotides are TGTGCCAGCAGCCCATCCCCAGGGACCTATAGCAATCAGCCCCAGCATTTT. It is translated as CASSPSPGTYSNQPQHF.